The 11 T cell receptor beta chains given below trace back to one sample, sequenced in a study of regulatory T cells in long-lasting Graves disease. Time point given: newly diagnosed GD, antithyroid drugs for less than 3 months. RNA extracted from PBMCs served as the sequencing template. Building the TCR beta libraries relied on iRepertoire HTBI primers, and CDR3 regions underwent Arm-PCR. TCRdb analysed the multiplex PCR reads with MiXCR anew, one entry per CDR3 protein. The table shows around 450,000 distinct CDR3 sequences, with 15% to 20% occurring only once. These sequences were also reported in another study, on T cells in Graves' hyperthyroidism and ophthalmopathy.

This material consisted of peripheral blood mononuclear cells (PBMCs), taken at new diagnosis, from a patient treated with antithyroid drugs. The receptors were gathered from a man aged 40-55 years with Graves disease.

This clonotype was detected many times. Here the CDR3 reads CASSLSGSTYNEQFF. In DNA, the CDR3 is TGTGCCAGCAGCCTTAGCGGGAGCACCTACAATGAGCAGTTCTTC. The chain carries TRBV7-3 and TRBJ2-1; 9 positions agree with TRBD2. CDR3 length equals 15 residues. V lost 5 bases to trimming and J lost 2 bases; unmatched junction nucleotides: 4. Germline V CDR1 and CDR2: SGHTA, FQGTGA.

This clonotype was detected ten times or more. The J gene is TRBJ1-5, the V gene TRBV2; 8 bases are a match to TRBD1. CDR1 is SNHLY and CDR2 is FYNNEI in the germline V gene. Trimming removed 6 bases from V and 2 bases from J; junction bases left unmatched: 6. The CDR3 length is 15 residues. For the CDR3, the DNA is TGTGCCAGCAGCGACAGGGGCGGGGGCAATCAGCCCCAGCATTTT. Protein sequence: CASSDRGGGNQPQHF.

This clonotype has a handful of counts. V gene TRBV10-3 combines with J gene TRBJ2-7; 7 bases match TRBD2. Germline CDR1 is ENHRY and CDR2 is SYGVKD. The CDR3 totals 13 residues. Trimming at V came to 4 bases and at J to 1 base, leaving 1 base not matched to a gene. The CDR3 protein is CAISVGGSYEQYF. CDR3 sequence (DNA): TGTGCCATCAGTGTGGGGGGGTCCTACGAGCAGTACTTC.

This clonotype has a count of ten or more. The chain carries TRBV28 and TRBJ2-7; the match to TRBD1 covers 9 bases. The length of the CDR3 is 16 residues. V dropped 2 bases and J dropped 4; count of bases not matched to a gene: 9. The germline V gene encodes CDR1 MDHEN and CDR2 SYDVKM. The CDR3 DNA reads TGTGCCAGCAGTTTAGTCGGACAGGGGAAAATGTACGAGCAGTACTTC. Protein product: CASSLVGQGKMYEQYF.

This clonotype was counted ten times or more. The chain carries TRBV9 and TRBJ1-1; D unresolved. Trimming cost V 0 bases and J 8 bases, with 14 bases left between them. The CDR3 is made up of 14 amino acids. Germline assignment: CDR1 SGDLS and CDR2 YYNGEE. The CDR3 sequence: CASSVESEGSEAFF. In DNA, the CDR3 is TGTGCCAGCAGCGTAGAATCCGAGGGTTCCGAAGCTTTCTTT.

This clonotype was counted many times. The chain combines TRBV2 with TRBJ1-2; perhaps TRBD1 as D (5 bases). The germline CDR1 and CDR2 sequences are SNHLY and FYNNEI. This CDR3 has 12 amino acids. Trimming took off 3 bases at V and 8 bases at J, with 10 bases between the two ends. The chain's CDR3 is CASSEEGLGYTF. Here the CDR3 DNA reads TGTGCCAGCAGTGAGGAGGGGTTGGGCTACACCTTC.

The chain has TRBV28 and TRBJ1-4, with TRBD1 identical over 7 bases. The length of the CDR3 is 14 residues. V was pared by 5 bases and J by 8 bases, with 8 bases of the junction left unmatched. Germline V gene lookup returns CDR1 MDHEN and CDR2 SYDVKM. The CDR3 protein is CASSQTGVREKLFF. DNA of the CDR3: TGTGCCAGCAGTCAAACAGGGGTTCGGGAAAAACTGTTTTTT.

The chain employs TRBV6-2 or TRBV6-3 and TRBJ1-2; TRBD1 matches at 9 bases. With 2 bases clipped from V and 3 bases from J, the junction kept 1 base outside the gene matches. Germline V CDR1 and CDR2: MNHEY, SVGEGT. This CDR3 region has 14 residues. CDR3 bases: TGTGCCAGCAGTTACGGGGACAGGGACTATGGCTACACCTTC. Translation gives CASSYGDRDYGYTF.

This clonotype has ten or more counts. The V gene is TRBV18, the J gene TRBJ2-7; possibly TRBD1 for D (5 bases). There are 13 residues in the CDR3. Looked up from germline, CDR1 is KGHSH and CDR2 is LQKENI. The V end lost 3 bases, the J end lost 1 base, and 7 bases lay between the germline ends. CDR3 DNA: TGTGCCAGCTCACCGACAGTTTCCTACGAGCAGTACTTC. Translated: CASSPTVSYEQYF.

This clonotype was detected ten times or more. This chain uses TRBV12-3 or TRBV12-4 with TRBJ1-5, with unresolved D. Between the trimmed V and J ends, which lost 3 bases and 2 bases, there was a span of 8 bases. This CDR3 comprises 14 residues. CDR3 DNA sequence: TGTGCCAGCAGTTTCTGGGGTGGCAATCAGCCCCAGCATTTT. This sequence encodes CASSFWGGNQPQHF.

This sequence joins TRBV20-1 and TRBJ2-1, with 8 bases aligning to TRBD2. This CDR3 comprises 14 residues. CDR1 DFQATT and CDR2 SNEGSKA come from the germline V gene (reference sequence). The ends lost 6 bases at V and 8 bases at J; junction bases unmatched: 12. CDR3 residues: CSAAGTRAQYEQFF. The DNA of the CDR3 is TGCAGTGCGGCCGGGACTAGGGCCCAATATGAGCAGTTCTTC.